The 25 T cell receptor beta chains below come from one sample, sequenced in a study of T cell responses to AZD1222 COVID-19 vaccine. Sequenced by immunoSEQ multiplex PCR; TCRdb stores in-frame clones only, minus some. The sample includes around 180,000 clones, 85% to 90% of them seen just once. The input for sequencing was peripheral blood, taken on day 0 of AZD1222 vaccination. All receptors come from an adult in good health.

The chain uses TRBV5-6 and TRBJ1-6, with TRBD1 identical over 7 bases. This CDR3 comprises 13 residues. V shed 6 bases and J 8 bases; nucleotides not matched to a gene: 5. The germline V gene encodes CDR1 SGHDT and CDR2 YYEEEE. The CDR3 region is CASNTGAYSPLHF. Written as DNA, the CDR3 is TGTGCCAGCAACACAGGGGCCTATTCACCCCTCCACTTT. Filled out from reference TRBV5-6 and TRBJ1-6, the complete variable domain reads DAGVTQSPTHLIKTRGQQVTLRCSPKSGHDTVSWYQQALGQGPQFIFQYYEEEERQRGNFPDRFSGHQFPNYSSELNVNALLLGDSALYLCASNTGAYSPLHFGNGTRLTVT.

This chain links TRBV6-5 with TRBJ2-7; D may be TRBD1 or TRBD2 (5 bases each). V lost 8 bases, J lost 2 bases, and 16 bases lay in between. The germline gives CDR1 MNHEY, CDR2 SVGAGI. The CDR3 is made up of 14 amino acids. The CDR3 protein is CASRGHAGTYEQYF. CDR3 coding DNA: TGTGCCAGCCGGGGTCATGCAGGGACCTACGAGCAGTACTTC.

This clone has only one observation. This chain connects TRBV7-8 to TRBJ1-6, with TRBD1 matching over 10 bases. The CDR3 is 17 amino acids. Trimming at V came to 2 bases and at J to 4 bases, leaving 5 bases not matched to a gene. CDR1 is SGHVS, CDR2 FQNEAQ, per germline. As DNA, the CDR3 is TGTGCCAGCAGCTTACTGGACAGGGGGATTTATAATTCACCCCTCCACTTT. Amino acid sequence: CASSLLDRGIYNSPLHF. The whole variable domain, filled in from reference TRBV7-8 and TRBJ1-6, reads GAGVSQSPRYKVAKRGQDVALRCDPISGHVSLFWYQQALGQGPEFLTYFQNEAQLDKSGLPSDRFFAERPEGSVSTLKIQRTQQEDSAVYLCASSLLDRGIYNSPLHFGNGTRLTVT.

The DNA of the CDR3 is TGTGCCAGCAGCAGTACAGTTGCAACTAATGAAAAACTGTTTTTT. Translated, it gives CASSSTVATNEKLFF. This chain uses TRBV5-4 with TRBJ1-4; D ambiguous. The germline V gene encodes CDR1 SGHNT and CDR2 YYREEE (reference sequence). With 4 bases removed from V and 0 bases from J, the gap between germline ends came to 10 bases. The CDR3 spans 15 residues. Looking up the rest from reference TRBV5-4 and TRBJ1-4 gives the full variable domain: ETGVTQSPTHLIKTRGQQVTLRCSSQSGHNTVSWYQQALGQGPQFIFQYYREEENGRGNFPPRFSGLQFPNYSSELNVNALELDDSALYLCASSSTVATNEKLFFGSGTQLSVL.

The chain links TRBV24-1 to TRBJ2-5; D may correspond to TRBD1 or TRBD2 (5 bases each). Trimming took off 7 bases at V and 2 bases at J, with 16 bases between the two ends. Germline V lookup: CDR1 KGHDR, CDR2 SFDVKD. The CDR3 is made up of 15 amino acids. CDR3 residues: CATSRGTATQETQYF. The CDR3 coding sequence is TGTGCCACCAGCCGAGGGACCGCTACTCAAGAGACCCAGTACTTC.

This clone was counted once. The chain recombines TRBV11-3 with TRBJ1-2; D unclear. Germline V gene lookup returns CDR1 SGHNT and CDR2 YENEEA. Trimming shortened V by 5 bases and J by 2 bases, and 6 bases separated the two germline ends. The CDR3 extends over 12 amino acids. Here the CDR3 reads CASSLGNYGYTF. The CDR3, as DNA: TGTGCCAGCAGCCTGGGGAACTATGGCTACACCTTC.

The gene calls are TRBV6-5 and TRBJ2-7; no firm D call. V was cut by 6 bases and J by 1 base, with 10 bases left in between. CDR1 is MNHEY, CDR2 SVGAGI, per germline. The CDR3 covers 13 residues. The CDR3 nucleotides are TGTGCCAGCAGCCTAACAGCTTCCTACGAGCAGTACTTC. This gives the protein CASSLTASYEQYF.

V and J are TRBV10-3 and TRBJ2-1; 13 bases fit TRBD2. Germline assignment: CDR1 ENHRY and CDR2 SYGVKD. CDR3 length: 21 amino acids. The ends lost 9 bases at V and 4 bases at J; junction bases unmatched: 24. The chain's CDR3 is CAIRQGSLGETSGGNYNEQFF. DNA for the CDR3: TGTGCCATAAGACAGGGGTCCCTGGGAGAGACTAGCGGGGGGAATTACAATGAGCAGTTCTTC.

The J gene is TRBJ2-5, the V gene TRBV12-5, with 15 nucleotides matching TRBD2. V was clipped by 5 bases and J by 2 bases; unmatched bases: 9. The CDR3 is made up of 18 amino acids. Germline loops: CDR1 LGHNT, CDR2 FRNRAP. The DNA for the CDR3 is TGTGCTAGTGGTCACGGACTAGCGGGGGGGCAAAAACAAGAGACCCAGTACTTC. Translating gives CASGHGLAGGQKQETQYF. The whole variable domain, filled in from reference TRBV12-5 and TRBJ2-5, reads DARVTQTPRHKVTEMGQEVTMRCQPILGHNTVFWYRQTMMQGLELLAYFRNRAPLDDSGMPKDRFSAEMPDATLATLKIQPSEPRDSAVYFCASGHGLAGGQKQETQYFGPGTRLLVL.

This clone is a singleton in its sample. The chain recombines TRBV11-2 with TRBJ1-1, with TRBD1 matching 8 bases. The V and J ends lost 1 base and 7 bases, in that order; junction bases with no gene match: 2. The CDR3 has 13 residues. The V gene's germline CDR1 is SGHAT and CDR2 FQNNGV. The DNA of the CDR3 is TGTGCCAGCAGCTTAGTAGACAGGGGTGAAGCTTTCTTT. Protein product: CASSLVDRGEAFF.

The chain recombines TRBV6-1 with TRBJ1-5, with TRBD1 as a possible D gene (6 bases). The CDR3 is made up of 17 amino acids. V lost 2 bases and J lost 1, with 15 bases in between. Germline V gene lookup returns CDR1 MNHNS and CDR2 SASEGT. CDR3 amino acids: CASSEFIMGASNQPQHF. The CDR3 nucleotides read TGTGCCAGCAGTGAATTTATAATGGGGGCAAGCAATCAGCCCCAGCATTTT.

This clone was observed a single time. This chain joins TRBV9 and TRBJ1-3; 8 positions agree with TRBD1. V shed 4 bases, J shed 4 bases, and the junction held 13 bases outside the gene matches. The CDR3 covers 17 residues. The germline V gene has CDR1 SGDLS and CDR2 YYNGEE. The CDR3 sequence is CASSPLGQVRGGNTIYF. The CDR3 coding sequence is TGTGCCAGCAGCCCCCTGGGACAGGTCCGTGGCGGAAACACCATATATTTT.

This sequence joins TRBV5-1 and TRBJ2-5; D gene uncertain. Germline CDR1 reads SGHRS; CDR2 reads YFSETQ. V shed 4 bases and J shed 0 bases, with 7 bases lying between them. CDR3 size: 13 residues. The CDR3: CASSQTYQETQYF. In DNA form, the CDR3 reads TGCGCCAGCAGCCAAACATACCAAGAGACCCAGTACTTC.

The chain uses TRBV28 and TRBJ2-1; tentative D call: TRBD2 (6 bases). CDR1 is MDHEN, CDR2 SYDVKM, per germline. This CDR3 contains 15 residues. Between the trimmed V and J ends, which lost 6 bases and 5 bases, there was a span of 17 bases. The CDR3 loop is CASSLAGFEDNEQFF. The DNA of the CDR3 is TGTGCCAGCAGCCTCGCGGGGTTCGAGGACAATGAGCAGTTCTTC.

The V gene is TRBV6-2 or TRBV6-3, the J gene TRBJ2-5, with TRBD2 matching over 9 bases. Trimming removed 5 bases from V and 5 bases from J; junction bases left unmatched: 6. This CDR3 is built from 14 residues. Per germline, CDR1 MNHEY and CDR2 SVGEGT. CDR3 bases: TGTGCCAGCAGTGCCGGGACTAGCTACGAGACCCAGTACTTC. Amino acid sequence: CASSAGTSYETQYF.

The chain uses TRBV5-1 and TRBJ1-2; D call uncertain. Germline CDR1 SGHRS, CDR2 YFSETQ. The CDR3 is 12 amino acids. The V end was cut by 4 bases, the J end by 6 bases, with 10 bases between. CDR3 DNA: TGCGCCAGCAGCGCAAACGGGGATGGCTACACCTTC. As protein: CASSANGDGYTF.

V usage is TRBV6-6 and J usage is TRBJ2-7, with unresolved D. Germline values: CDR1 MNHNY, CDR2 SVGAGI (reference sequence). The CDR3 covers 11 residues. V was shortened by 8 bases and J by 2 bases, with 7 bases between the two germline ends. The CDR3 spells CASWAAYEQYF. The CDR3 DNA follows: TGTGCCAGCTGGGCTGCCTACGAGCAGTACTTC.

The V and J genes are TRBV19 and TRBJ1-1; D perhaps matches TRBD1 (6 bases). CDR1 and CDR2 from the germline V gene are LNHDA and SQIVND (reference sequence). The CDR3 contains 18 residues. V shed 1 base and J shed 1 base, with 19 bases lying between them. The CDR3 region has the DNA TGTGCCAGTAGTATAGCGGCAGGGGACAATCGGTGGAACACTGAAGCTTTCTTT. It yields the protein CASSIAAGDNRWNTEAFF.

V gene TRBV29-1 combines with J gene TRBJ2-7; a weak D match, TRBD2 (5 bases). Trimming removed 0 bases at V and 6 bases at J, with 21 bases between. The CDR3 is 16 residues long. Germline V lookup: CDR1 SQVTM, CDR2 ANQGSEA. DNA for the CDR3: TGCAGCGTTGAAGATTTAGGGAGCTTGGCGGTTGGCGAGCAGTACTTC. Translated: CSVEDLGSLAVGEQYF.

This rearrangement joins TRBV5-4 to TRBJ2-3; 7 bases are shared with TRBD2. Per germline, CDR1 SGHNT and CDR2 YYREEE (reference sequence). The V and J ends lost 4 bases and 1 base, in that order; junction bases with no gene match: 6. This CDR3 comprises 15 residues. The CDR3 region is CASSLGGVGTDTQYF. CDR3 in DNA: TGTGCCAGCAGCCTTGGGGGGGTAGGCACAGATACGCAGTATTTT.

This rearrangement joins TRBV3-1 (or the pseudogene TRBV3-2) to TRBJ1-2; D possibly corresponds to TRBD1 (6 bases). V was shortened by 6 bases and J by 0 bases, with 14 bases between the two germline ends. CDR1 and CDR2 (germline): LGHDT, YNNKEL (reference sequence). The CDR3 is 15 residues long. The CDR3 DNA is TGTGCCAGCAGACCATTAGGACAGACTAACTATGGCTACACCTTC. Amino acid sequence: CASRPLGQTNYGYTF.

J is TRBJ1-1 and V is TRBV14; possibly TRBD1 for D (5 bases). The germline V gene has CDR1 SGHDN and CDR2 FVKESK. CDR3 size: 15 residues. V was clipped by 1 base and J by 2 bases, with 11 bases between them. The CDR3 bases are TGTGCCAGCAGCCAAGTTCTGGGACTAAACACTGAAGCTTTCTTT. It specifies CASSQVLGLNTEAFF.

To note about this clone: The DNA is omitted, as the CDR3 cannot be located on it reliably, and the CDR3 follows TCRdb's listing. This chain links TRBV4-3 with TRBJ2-7. The CDR3 comprises 13 residues, both ends counted. CDR1 and CDR2 (germline): LGHNA, YSLEER. This chain's CDR3 is CASSADFGNEQYF.

As concerns this clone: At one end the junction does not follow the germline gene, possibly because of a read error. This chain links TRBV19 with TRBJ1-2, with D possibly matching TRBD1 (5 bases). The CDR3 spans 11 residues. The germline gives CDR1 LNHDA, CDR2 SQIVND (reference sequence). The CDR3: CASSIGEGYTF. CDR3 nucleotide sequence: TGTGCCAGTAGCATAGGGGAAGGCTACACCTTC. The whole variable domain, filled in from reference TRBV19 and TRBJ1-2, reads DGGITQSPKYLFRKEGQNVTLSCEQNLNHDAMYWYRQDPGQGLRLIYYSQIVNDFQKGDIAEGYSVSREKKESFPLTVTSAQKNPTAFYLCASSIGEGYTFGSGTRLTVV.

The V call is TRBV3-1 (or the pseudogene TRBV3-2), the J call TRBJ2-6; D is tentatively TRBD1 or TRBD2 (5 bases each). The CDR3 is 17 amino acids. The V end lost 1 base, the J end lost 0 bases, and 10 bases lay between the germline ends. From germline, CDR1 is LGHDT and CDR2 YNNKEL (reference sequence). This CDR3 is CASSQGGRISGANVLTF. CDR3 DNA sequence: TGTGCCAGCAGCCAAGGGGGACGGATCTCTGGGGCCAACGTCCTGACTTTC.